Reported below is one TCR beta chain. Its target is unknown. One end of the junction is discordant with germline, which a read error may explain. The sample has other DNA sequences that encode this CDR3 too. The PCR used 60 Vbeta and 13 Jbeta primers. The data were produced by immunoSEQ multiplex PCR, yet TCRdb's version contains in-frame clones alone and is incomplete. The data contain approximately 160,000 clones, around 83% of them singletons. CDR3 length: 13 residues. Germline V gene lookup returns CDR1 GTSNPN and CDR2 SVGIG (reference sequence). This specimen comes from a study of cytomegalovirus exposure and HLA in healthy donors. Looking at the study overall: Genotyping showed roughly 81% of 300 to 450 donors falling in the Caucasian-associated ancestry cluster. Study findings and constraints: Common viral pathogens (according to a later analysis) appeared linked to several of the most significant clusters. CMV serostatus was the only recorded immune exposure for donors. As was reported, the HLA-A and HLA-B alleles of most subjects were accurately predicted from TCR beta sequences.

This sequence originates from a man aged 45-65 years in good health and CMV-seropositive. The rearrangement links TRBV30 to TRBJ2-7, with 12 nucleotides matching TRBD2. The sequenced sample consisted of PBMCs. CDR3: CAWTSGRAYEQYF. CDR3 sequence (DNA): TGTGCCTGGACTAGCGGGAGGGCCTACGAACAGTACTTC.